This T cell receptor (beta chain) was recovered during a study of blood T cell repertoires in COVID-19. As for the study in general: COVID-19 samples from acute and convalescent phases originated in the United States, Italy and Spain. Sample material is recorded as cDNA or gDNA derived from T cells, B-cell-depleted T cells, or PBMCs.

As handled by the study authors: The assay estimated nucleated cells by amplifying reference gene primers. Method: immunoSEQ multiplex PCR; TCRdb's copy keeps in-frame clones and lacks some. D and trimming were read from the DNA, whereas the V and J calls and clone size are those reported in that table. The sample holds about 140,000 clones; 79% are singletons and the top ten take roughly 3.6%. Sequenced material: peripheral blood. This clonotype was sampled from a man aged 55-75 years with acute or convalescent COVID-19.

CDR3 bases: TGTGCCAGCACCCCGATGACTAGCTTGGGTGAGCAGTTCTTC. Protein: CASTPMTSLGEQFF. The chain is built from TRBV7-2 and TRBJ2-1, with 7 bases identical to TRBD2. CDR3 length: 14 residues. Losses at the gene ends were 7 bases for V and 9 bases for J; bases not matched to a gene: 12. CDR1 and CDR2 (germline): SGHTA, FQGNSA.